This T cell receptor beta chain originates from a study of cytomegalovirus exposure and HLA in healthy donors. The table came from immunoSEQ multiplex PCR; TCRdb's copy has only in-frame clones and leaves some out. The sample lists roughly 150,000 clones; about 86% were seen once. Germline V CDR1 and CDR2: LNHDA, SQIVND (reference sequence). The CDR3 consists of 14 residues. Germline trimming cut 5 bases from V and 4 bases from J; bases unmatched to any gene: 7. The V and J genes are TRBV19 and TRBJ1-1, with 7 bases identical to TRBD1. Input material: PBMCs. The TCR sequence derives from a woman aged 18 to 35 in good health and CMV-seronegative. CDR3 nucleotide sequence: TGTGCCAGTAGTGATGGGACAGTCTCCACTGAAGCTTTCTTT. Its translation: CASSDGTVSTEAFF.